This T cell receptor (beta chain) is from a study of cytomegalovirus exposure and HLA in healthy donors (dated by TCRdb to about 2017). At the level of the whole study: An earlier analysis of roughly 610 of the donors reported 276 Gb of sequence data and 95 million to 140 million unique TCR beta sequences obtained from approximately 180 million T cells. An early release covering some 640 HLA-typed donors comprised approximately 300 gigabases of sequencing data and 85 million to 100 million unique TCR sequences. The genetic ancestry cluster associated with self-reported Caucasian donors included 81% of the 398 genotyped donors. The aim of the study was to test whether cataloging public T cell receptors could identify signatures of past pathogen exposure. The study profiled the T cell repertoires of 666 subjects by immunosequencing and related them to cytomegalovirus serostatus. In addition to the first cohort of around 670 subjects, a separate validation cohort of 120 different subjects was used. To predict cytomegalovirus infection status, the study combined high-throughput TCR immunosequencing, statistical association of individual TCRs with disease status, and machine learning. In a later analysis, previously published TCR beta repertoires from 666 donors were re-analyzed and high-resolution HLA genotyping was added so that TCR occurrence patterns could be studied. The later analysis used no new phenotypic data to find candidate immune exposures, relying instead on TCR beta sequences and their occurrence across donors. To decide whether each TCR beta V gene segment behaved as functional or pseudogenic, an earlier analysis of some 580 of the donors relied on high-throughput TCR beta sequencing. Alongside the repertoire data, information on donor age, sex, ethnicity and CMV serostatus was compiled. A later genetic analysis used genome-wide SNP genotypes for about three fifths of the 666 donors, treating that subset as a discovery cohort. All discovery cohort repertoires had been generated on a single sequencing platform. HLA typing covered class I and class II loci at four-digit resolution. The number of typed donors differed by locus: roughly 629-640 for A, B, C, DRB1 and DQB1; some 500 for DQA1; around 610 for DPA1; and 400 to 480 for DPB1. Four or five DR-DQ haplotypes were handled as single units for association and clustering, since linkage in the cohort was strong. Among 300 to 500 genotyped donors of the cohort, an average of about 240,000 unique TCR beta nucleotide sequences was sequenced per donor, of which about 20% were non-productive.

For this clone: Its antigen has not been determined. Base qualities are missing; no much larger clone stands one base away.

Study-wide conclusions, independent of this receptor: According to a later analysis, parvovirus B19, influenza, CMV and Epstein-Barr virus appeared linked to several top co-occurrence clusters. A later genetic analysis reported fewer N-insertions in productive TCRs among donors in an Asian-associated ancestry cluster than the roughly 620-donor mean. The study listed approximately 160 TCR beta chains as associated with cytomegalovirus. In a later genetic analysis, a missense DCLRE1C variant was associated with V-gene and J-gene trimming of TCR beta chains, and the association was replicated in an independent cohort. A later analysis associated about 16,000 TCR beta sequences with specific HLA alleles at a false discovery rate of 0.05. Because counts were too low, more than 15 rarely observed V segments, including chromosome 9 orphons, were left out of the earlier analysis of over 550 of the donors. In an earlier analysis of about 600 of the donors, most TCR beta V segments appeared in productive rearrangements about 90% or about 30% of the time, broadly matching IMGT annotations. This cohort had only TCR beta chains sequenced, and the lack of alpha or paired-chain data limited which features could be detected. It was suggested by the authors that the approach could potentially be generalized to other disease states and immunological phenotypes. Compared with equally common non-associated chains, HLA-associated TCR beta chains in a later analysis were more clonally expanded and had lower generation probabilities. In a later analysis, TCR association rates were found to vary across HLA loci, with the most associated TCRs seen for DRB1 alleles and the fewest for HLA-C alleles. Assigning TCR associations to individual alleles was difficult when HLA alleles, especially DR and DQ, strongly co-occurred. Roughly uniform sequencing depth across donors was assumed in presence/absence analyses, although this assumption may not hold. The sequencing pipeline was judged likely to have produced a cluster of highly shared sequence variants as a technical artifact. Because some donors lacked HLA typing at each locus, the association tests relied only on the typed subset. Most TCR sequences were observed very rarely across donors, whereas some public TCRs were present in many individuals. In vitro tests confirmed that a few of the cytomegalovirus-associated TCR beta chains recognize cytomegalovirus antigens. A further reported finding was that TCR beta sequences accurately predicted the HLA-A and HLA-B alleles for most subjects in the first cohort. Cytomegalovirus status was reported to be diagnosed by the classifier with high specificity and sensitivity in both the original and validation cohorts. CMV serostatus was the only immune exposure information available for the cohort. Correlated functional status among segregating V segments might reflect linkage disequilibrium, but an unknown experimental factor could not be ruled out. Most CMV-associated TCR beta chains appeared to be HLA-restricted in a later analysis, and the HLA associations seemed to be driven largely by CMV exposure.

Receptors were amplified or captured by the immunoSEQ multiplex PCR assay. The multiplex PCR relied on a mix of 60 forward primers for TCR Vbeta segments and 13 reverse primers for TCR Jbeta segments. The CDR3 region of rearranged TCR beta genes was amplified from genomic DNA by a multiplex PCR assay. The Illumina HiSeq System was used to sequence the amplified TCR beta libraries as 87-base-pair reads. The authors processed their data as follows. In a later analysis, tens of millions of unique TCR beta chains were counted across the approximately 620 repertoires, and roughly 11 million of these chains were shared by at least two donors. A nearest-neighbor algorithm error-corrected the raw reads and collapsed the reads into unique sequences, merging closely related sequences to remove PCR and sequencing errors. V, D and J gene segments were assigned by aligning CDR3 sequences to IMGT reference sequences. Each retained sequence needed at least a six-nucleotide match to both a V gene segment and a J gene segment. A rearrangement was called productive if the CDR3 had no stop codons and remained in frame with V and J, and every other rearrangement was called non-productive. CDR3 was defined according to IMGT convention as the region running from the second conserved V-encoded cysteine to the conserved J-encoded phenylalanine. Sequences without an unambiguous match to a single V gene segment were excluded from the earlier analysis of approximately 560 of the donors. An earlier analysis of a few hundred of the donors called V segments functional above 56.7% productive rearrangements and segregating when the between-donor standard deviation exceeded 5%. A statistical classification framework was built for diagnosing cytomegalovirus status from the catalog of TCR beta chain sequences. In a later analysis, V and J genes were assigned by comparing TCR nucleotide sequences against IMGT/GENE-DB human TR gene sequences. In a later analysis, CDR3 sequences and most-parsimonious VDJ recombination scenarios were assigned using the TCRdist pipeline. In a later analysis, every TCR beta chain was defined by the combination of its CDR3 amino acid sequence and its V-gene family, and reads without a unique V-gene family were dropped. In a later analysis, around 600 highly shared, low-generation-probability nucleotide sequences were removed to address suspected cross-contamination and a sequencing artifact. For each public chain, a later analysis derived a clonal expansion index from normalized ranks of inferred template counts within each repertoire. A later analysis computed generation probabilities with a VDJ recombination model fitted to out-of-frame rearrangements, and checked the results against IGoR. Hypergeometric tests were used in a later analysis to score TCR-TCR, TCR-HLA and TCR-CMV co-occurrence, with a repertoire-size bias correction applied to the TCR pairs. To estimate false discovery rates, a later analysis permuted the HLA or CMV assignments 20 times. In a later analysis, co-occurring TCRs were grouped using DBSCAN, and TCRdist sequence similarity was added for clustering within HLA-allele-positive subsets. For co-occurrence clustering, repertoires with fewer than 30,000 or more than 120,000 public chains were excluded, along with four or five repertoires with anomalous nucleotide sharing. The source is immuneACCESS, and TCRdb retained only in-frame sequences with V and J called. Part of the clones is not carried over; for the studies checked, unresolved V genes explain less than half of this, and the remainder is unexplained. V, J and clone size were drawn from that table, and D and trimming were deduced from the DNA. Here the sample has roughly 150,000 clones; 81% occur a single time. The ten largest account for 1.3% of the sample.

The cohort comprised 550 to 700 healthy bone marrow donors. At the time of sampling, all cohort members were nominally healthy, though unrecorded immune exposures were likely present. The donor tested CMV seropositive and was one of the 289 seropositive cohort members. A peripheral blood sample was provided by each donor, and peripheral blood mononuclear cells were used for TCR beta sequencing. The Qiagen DNeasy Blood Extraction Kit was used to extract genomic DNA from the blood cell samples. The specimen was PBMCs. This receptor was obtained from a man between 50 and 59 years old in good health and CMV-seropositive.

This receptor has the CDR3 CASITPGLADDNEQFF. The sequence in DNA is TGTGCCAGCATTACCCCGGGACTAGCGGACGACAATGAGCAGTTCTTC. The chain joins TRBV2 to TRBJ2-1; a stretch of 11 junction bases matches TRBD2. Counted from cysteine to phenylalanine, this CDR3 has 16 amino acids. Of all the DNA, just the CDR3 is kept, 48 bases in frame from base 1. Per the germline V gene, SNHLY is the CDR1 and FYNNEI is the CDR2. Relative to germline, V is missing 7 bases and J is missing 5 bases, with 10 bases of the junction outside any gene match.